This paragraph reports one T cell receptor beta chain. Its antigen is undetermined. This sample was taken from a study of OX40 agonist ivuxolimab in advanced cancers. The study's findings and limits: It was not determined which antigens were specifically recognized by the peripheral T cells that had undergone clonal expansion. At 0.1 to 3.0 mg/kg, CD4+ and CD8+ blood T cells expanded clonally by week 6. CD8+ T cells were the subset that, on average, had more expanded clones than CD4+. Part of the nonresponder group also had normalized T-cell clonal expansion that was low.

Here immunoSEQ multiplex PCR was the method, and the copy in TCRdb shows in-frame clones only, minus some. Of 55,000 to 65,000 clones listed, about 89% are singletons. CDR3 length: 14 residues. CDR1 is MDHEN and CDR2 is SYDVKM in the germline V gene. V was clipped by 4 bases and J by 0 bases; unmatched bases: 0. This receptor was taken from an adult with an advanced solid tumor such as melanoma, head and neck, liver or kidney cancer. The sample was CD4+ or CD8+ T cells sorted from blood, taken in a trial of the OX40 agonist ivuxolimab. V is TRBV28 and J is TRBJ2-5; 9 nucleotides align to TRBD1. The CDR3: CASSWDRDQETQYF. The CDR3 bases are TGTGCCAGCAGTTGGGACAGGGACCAAGAGACCCAGTACTTC.